The entry that follows covers one T cell receptor (beta chain) sequence. Its antigen remains unidentified. The data originate from a study of OX40 agonist ivuxolimab in advanced cancers. Study summary: Participants averaged 60 years of age (range about 23 to 80) and were about 85% male.

The CDR3 is 14 amino acids. Germline CDR1 reads SGHTA; CDR2 reads FQGNSA. V was cut by 2 bases and J by 3 bases, with 9 bases left in between. Regarding the study as a whole: By week 6 at 0.1 to 3.0 mg/kg, blood CD4+ and CD8+ T cells had expanded clonally.

Assay: immunoSEQ multiplex PCR; the TCRdb copy retains only in-frame clones and omits some. The sample contains around 20,000 clones, 88% of which appear only once. The sequence derives from an adult with an advanced solid tumor such as melanoma, head and neck, liver or kidney cancer. Sequences were derived from CD4+ or CD8+ T cells sorted from blood, sampled in a trial of the OX40 agonist ivuxolimab. This chain links TRBV7-2 with TRBJ2-3; D is perhaps TRBD1 (6 bases). CDR3 protein: CASSLNQGTDTQYF. The CDR3 DNA reads TGTGCCAGCAGCTTAAATCAGGGGACAGATACGCAGTATTTT.